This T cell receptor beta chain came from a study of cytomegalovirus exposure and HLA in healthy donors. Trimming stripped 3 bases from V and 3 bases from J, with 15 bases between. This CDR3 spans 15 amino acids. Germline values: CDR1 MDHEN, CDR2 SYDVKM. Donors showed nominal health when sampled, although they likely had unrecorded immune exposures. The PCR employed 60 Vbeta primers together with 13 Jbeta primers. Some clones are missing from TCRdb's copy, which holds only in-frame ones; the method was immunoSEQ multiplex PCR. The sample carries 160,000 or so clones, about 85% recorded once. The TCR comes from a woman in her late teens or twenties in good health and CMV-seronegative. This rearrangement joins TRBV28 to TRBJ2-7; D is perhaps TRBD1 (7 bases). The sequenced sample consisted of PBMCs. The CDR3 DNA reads TGTGCCAGCAGTTTCCCGCGGGACAGCGGCTACGAGCAGTACTTC. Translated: CASSFPRDSGYEQYF.